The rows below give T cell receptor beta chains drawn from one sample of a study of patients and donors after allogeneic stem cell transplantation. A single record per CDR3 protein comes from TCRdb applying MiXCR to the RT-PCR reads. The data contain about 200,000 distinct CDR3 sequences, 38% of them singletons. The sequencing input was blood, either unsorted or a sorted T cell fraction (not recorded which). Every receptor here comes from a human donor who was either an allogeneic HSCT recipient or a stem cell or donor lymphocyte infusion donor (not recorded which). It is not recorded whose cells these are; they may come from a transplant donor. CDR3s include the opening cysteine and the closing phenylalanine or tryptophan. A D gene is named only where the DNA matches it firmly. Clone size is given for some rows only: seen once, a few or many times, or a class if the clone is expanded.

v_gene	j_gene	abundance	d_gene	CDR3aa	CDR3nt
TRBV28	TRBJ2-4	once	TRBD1	CASSQQGGRTKNIQYF	TGTGCCAGCAGTCAACAGGGGGGTAGGACCAAAAACATTCAGTACTTC
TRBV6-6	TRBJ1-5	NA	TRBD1	CASSYLGQAPVQPQHF	TGTGCCAGCAGTTACCTGGGACAGGCCCCTGTTCAGCCCCAGCATTTT
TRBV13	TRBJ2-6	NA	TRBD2	CASSSQTSGLSGANVLTF	TGTGCCAGCAGCTCTCAGACTAGCGGACTCTCTGGGGCCAACGTCCTGACTTTC
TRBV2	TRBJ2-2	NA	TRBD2	CASSEAGLAGVTGELFF	TGTGCCAGCAGTGAAGCTGGGCTAGCGGGTGTTACCGGGGAGCTGTTTTTT
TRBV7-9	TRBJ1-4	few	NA	CASSPDWGKLFF	TGTGCCAGCAGCCCAGATTGGGGAAAACTGTTTTTT
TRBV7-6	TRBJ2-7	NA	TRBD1	CASSLAHRGYEQYF	TGTGCCAGCAGCTTAGCGCACAGGGGCTACGAGCAGTACTTC
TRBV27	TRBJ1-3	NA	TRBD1	CATSDRGPGNTIYF	TGTGCCACCTCGGACAGGGGGCCTGGAAACACCATATATTTT
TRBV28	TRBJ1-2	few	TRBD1	CASRPSTGGAHGYTF	TGTGCCAGCAGACCTTCGACAGGGGGCGCGCATGGCTACACCTTC
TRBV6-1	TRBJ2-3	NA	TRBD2	CASSEAPWGGSTDTQYF	TGTGCCAGCAGTGAAGCGCCTTGGGGGGGTAGCACAGATACGCAGTATTTT
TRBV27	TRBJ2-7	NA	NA	CASGRRRTYEQYF	TGTGCCAGTGGCCGTAGGCGAACCTACGAGCAGTACTTC
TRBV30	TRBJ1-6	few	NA	CAWSAHREAPLHF	TGTGCCTGGAGTGCACACAGGGAAGCACCCCTCCACTTT
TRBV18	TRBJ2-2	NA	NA	CASSPAADPNTGELFF	TGTGCCAGCTCACCGGCGGCAGATCCGAACACCGGGGAGCTGTTTTTT
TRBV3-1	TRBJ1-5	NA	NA	CASSQDGGGQPQHF	TGTGCCAGCAGCCAAGATGGGGGCGGACAGCCCCAGCATTTT
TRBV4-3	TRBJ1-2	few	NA	CASSHHLNRNGYTF	TGCGCCAGCAGCCACCATTTAAATAGGAATGGCTACACCTTC
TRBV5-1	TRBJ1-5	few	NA	CASEIGDSNQPQHF	TGCGCCAGCGAGATAGGGGATAGCAATCAGCCCCAGCATTTT
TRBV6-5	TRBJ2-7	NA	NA	CASSYSRSYYEQYF	TGTGCCAGCAGTTACTCGAGGTCTTACTACGAGCAGTACTTC
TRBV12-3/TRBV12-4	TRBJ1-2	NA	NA	CASSFQDRGYTF	TGTGCCAGCAGTTTCCAGGACAGAGGCTACACCTTC
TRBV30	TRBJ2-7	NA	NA	CAWGPGAREQYF	TGTGCCTGGGGTCCTGGTGCGCGGGAGCAGTACTTC
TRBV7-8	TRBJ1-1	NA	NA	CASSSVRVGGTEAFF	TGTGCCAGCAGCTCAGTCAGGGTAGGAGGCACTGAAGCTTTCTTT
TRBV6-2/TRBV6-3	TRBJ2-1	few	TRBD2	CASSELAEVDNEQFF	TGTGCCAGCAGCGAACTAGCGGAGGTAGACAATGAGCAGTTCTTC
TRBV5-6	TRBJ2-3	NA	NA	CASSSPGRVGITDTQYF	TGTGCCAGCAGCTCCCCCGGACGGGTGGGGATCACAGATACGCAGTATTTT
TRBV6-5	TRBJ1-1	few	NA	CASSYSVYGITEAFF	TGTGCCAGCAGTTACTCGGTATACGGTATCACTGAAGCTTTCTTT
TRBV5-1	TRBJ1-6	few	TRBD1	CASSLSQGLGLHF	TGCGCCAGCAGCTTGTCACAGGGGTTAGGTCTCCACTTT
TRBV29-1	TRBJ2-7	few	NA	CSVEYAWGDEQYF	TGCAGCGTTGAATATGCTTGGGGAGACGAGCAGTACTTC
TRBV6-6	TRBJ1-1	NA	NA	CASTQGKNTEAFF	TGTGCCAGCACACAGGGTAAGAACACTGAAGCTTTCTTT
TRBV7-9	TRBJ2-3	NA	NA	CASSLSTSADTQYF	TGTGCCAGCAGCTTATCAACTAGTGCAGATACGCAGTATTTT
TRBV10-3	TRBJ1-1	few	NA	CAITPRAGHNTEAFF	TGTGCCATCACCCCGAGAGCGGGACACAACACTGAAGCTTTCTTT
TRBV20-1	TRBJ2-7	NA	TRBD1	CSARTPGQPDEQYF	TGCAGTGCTAGGACCCCGGGACAGCCCGACGAGCAGTACTTC
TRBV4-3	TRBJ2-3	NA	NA	CASSLQHGVTDTQYF	TGCGCCAGCAGCCTACAACACGGGGTGACAGATACGCAGTATTTT
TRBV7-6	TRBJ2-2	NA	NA	CASSLQGGIVRNTGELFF	TGTGCCAGCAGCTTACAAGGGGGTATCGTCAGGAACACCGGGGAGCTGTTTTTT
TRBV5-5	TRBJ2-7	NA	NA	CASSLAVRPPYEQYF	TGTGCCAGCAGCTTGGCCGTGCGGCCGCCCTACGAGCAGTACTTC
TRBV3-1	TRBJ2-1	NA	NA	CASGGYEQFF	TGTGCCAGCGGGGGCTATGAGCAGTTCTTC
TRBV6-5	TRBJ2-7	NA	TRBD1	CASSSRQAGGSYEQYF	TGTGCCAGCAGTTCGCGACAGGCAGGGGGCTCCTACGAGCAGTACTTC
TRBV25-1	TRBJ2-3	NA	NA	CASSPSVGGVGDTQYF	TGTGCCAGCAGCCCCAGCGTAGGGGGGGTCGGAGATACGCAGTATTTT
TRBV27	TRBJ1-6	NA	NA	CASSLFGGVRNSPLHF	TGTGCCAGCAGTCTCTTTGGGGGAGTCCGAAATTCACCCCTCCACTTT
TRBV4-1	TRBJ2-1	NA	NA	CASSQAAGGLLYNEQFF	TGCGCCAGCAGCCAAGCTGCCGGGGGTCTTCTTTACAATGAGCAGTTCTTC
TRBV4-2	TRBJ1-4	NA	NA	CASSQDLRVNEKLFF	TGTGCCAGCAGCCAAGATCTCCGGGTTAATGAAAAACTGTTTTTT
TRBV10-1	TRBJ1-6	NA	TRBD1	CASSSGQGSSPLHF	TGCGCCAGCAGCTCCGGACAGGGGAGTTCACCCCTCCACTTT